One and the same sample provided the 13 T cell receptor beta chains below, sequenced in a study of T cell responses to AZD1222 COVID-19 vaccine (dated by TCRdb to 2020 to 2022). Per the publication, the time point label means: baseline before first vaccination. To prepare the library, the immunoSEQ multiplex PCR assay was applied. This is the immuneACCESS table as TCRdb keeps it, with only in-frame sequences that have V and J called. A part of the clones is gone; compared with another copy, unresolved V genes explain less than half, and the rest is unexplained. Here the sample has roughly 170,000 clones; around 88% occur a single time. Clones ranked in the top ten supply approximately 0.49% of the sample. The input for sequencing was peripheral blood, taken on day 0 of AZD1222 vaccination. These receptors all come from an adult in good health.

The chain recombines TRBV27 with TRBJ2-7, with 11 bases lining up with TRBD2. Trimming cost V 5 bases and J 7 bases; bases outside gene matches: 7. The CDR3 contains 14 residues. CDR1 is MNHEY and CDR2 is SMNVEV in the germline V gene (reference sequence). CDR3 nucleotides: TGTGCCAGCAGTAGTAGCGGGAGGGCGAGGGAGCAGTACTTC. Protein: CASSSSGRAREQYF.

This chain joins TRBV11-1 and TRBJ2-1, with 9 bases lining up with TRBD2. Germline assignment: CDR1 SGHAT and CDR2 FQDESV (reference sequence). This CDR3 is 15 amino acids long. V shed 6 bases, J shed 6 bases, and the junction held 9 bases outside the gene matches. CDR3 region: CASSRGGRDINEQFF. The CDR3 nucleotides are TGTGCCAGCAGTCGGGGCGGGAGGGATATCAATGAGCAGTTCTTC.

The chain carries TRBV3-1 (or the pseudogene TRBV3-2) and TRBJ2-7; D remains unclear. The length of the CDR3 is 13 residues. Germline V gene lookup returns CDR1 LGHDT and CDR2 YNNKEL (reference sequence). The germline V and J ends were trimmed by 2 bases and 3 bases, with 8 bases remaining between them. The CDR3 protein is CASSQMRYYEQYF. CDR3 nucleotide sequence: TGTGCCAGCAGCCAAATGCGGTACTACGAGCAGTACTTC.

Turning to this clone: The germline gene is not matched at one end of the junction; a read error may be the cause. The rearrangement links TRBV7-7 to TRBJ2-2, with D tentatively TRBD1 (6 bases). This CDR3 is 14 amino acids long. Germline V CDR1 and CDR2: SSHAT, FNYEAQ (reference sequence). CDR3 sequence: CASSLDEGAGELFF. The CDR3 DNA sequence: TGTGCTAGCAGCTTAGATGAGGGGGCCGGGGAGCTGTTTTTT.

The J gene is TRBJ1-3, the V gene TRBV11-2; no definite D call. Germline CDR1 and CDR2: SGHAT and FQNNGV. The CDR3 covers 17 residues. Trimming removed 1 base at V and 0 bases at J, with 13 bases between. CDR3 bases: TGTGCCAGCAGCTTAGCCAGGACTCAGAGCTCTGGAAACACCATATATTTT. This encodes CASSLARTQSSGNTIYF.

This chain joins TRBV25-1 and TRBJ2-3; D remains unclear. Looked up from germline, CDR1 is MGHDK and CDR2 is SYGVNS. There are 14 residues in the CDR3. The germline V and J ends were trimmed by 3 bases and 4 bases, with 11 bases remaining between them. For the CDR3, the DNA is TGTGCCAGCAGTGACCTCGATTTGGCAGATACGCAGTATTTT. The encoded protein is CASSDLDLADTQYF.

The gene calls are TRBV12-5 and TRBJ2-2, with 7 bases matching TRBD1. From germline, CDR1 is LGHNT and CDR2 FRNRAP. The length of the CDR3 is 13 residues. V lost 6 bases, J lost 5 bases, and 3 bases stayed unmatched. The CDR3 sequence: CASGDRVTGELFF. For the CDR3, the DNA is TGTGCTAGTGGCGACAGGGTAACCGGGGAGCTGTTTTTT.

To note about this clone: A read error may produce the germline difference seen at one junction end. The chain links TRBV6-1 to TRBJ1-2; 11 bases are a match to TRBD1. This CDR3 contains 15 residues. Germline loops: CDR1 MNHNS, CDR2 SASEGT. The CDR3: CASSEVFGTGGRYTF. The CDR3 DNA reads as TGTGCCAGCAGCGAAGTTTTCGGGACAGGGGGTCGCTACACCTTC.

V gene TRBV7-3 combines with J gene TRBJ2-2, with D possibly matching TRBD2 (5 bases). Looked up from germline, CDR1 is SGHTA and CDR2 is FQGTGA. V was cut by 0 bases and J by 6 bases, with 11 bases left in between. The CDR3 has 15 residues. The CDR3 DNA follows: TGTGCCAGCAGCTTAACGTTCACCGGGGCCGGGGAGCTGTTTTTT. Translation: CASSLTFTGAGELFF.

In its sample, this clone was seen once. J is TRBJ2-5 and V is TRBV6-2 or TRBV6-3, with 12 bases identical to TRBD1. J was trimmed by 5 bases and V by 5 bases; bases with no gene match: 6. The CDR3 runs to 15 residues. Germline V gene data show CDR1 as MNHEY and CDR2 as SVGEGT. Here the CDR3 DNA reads TGTGCCAGCAGTAACCGGGACAGGGGGCCCGAGACCCAGTACTTC. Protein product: CASSNRDRGPETQYF.

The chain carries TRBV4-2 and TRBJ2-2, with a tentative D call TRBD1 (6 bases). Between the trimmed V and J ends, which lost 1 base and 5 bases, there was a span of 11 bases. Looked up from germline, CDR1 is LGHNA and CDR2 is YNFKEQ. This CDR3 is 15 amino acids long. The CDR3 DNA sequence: TGTGCCAGCAGCCAAGCCAGACAGGTAACCGGGGAGCTGTTTTTT. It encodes CASSQARQVTGELFF.

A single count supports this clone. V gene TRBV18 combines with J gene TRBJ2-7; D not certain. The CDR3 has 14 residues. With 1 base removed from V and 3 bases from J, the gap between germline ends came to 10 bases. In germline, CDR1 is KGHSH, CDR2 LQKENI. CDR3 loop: CASSPQAINYEQYF. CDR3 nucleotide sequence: TGTGCCAGCTCACCACAGGCGATAAACTACGAGCAGTACTTC.

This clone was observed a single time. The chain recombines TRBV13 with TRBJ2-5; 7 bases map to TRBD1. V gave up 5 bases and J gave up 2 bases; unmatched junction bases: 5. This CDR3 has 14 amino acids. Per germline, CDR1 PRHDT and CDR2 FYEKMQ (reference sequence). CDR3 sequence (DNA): TGTGCCAGCAGCCTCCGGGACAGACAAGAGACCCAGTACTTC. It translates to CASSLRDRQETQYF.